The clone carrying this T cell receptor beta chain has a handful of counts. Its antigen remains unidentified. The sample is drawn from a study of identical twins. Trimming cost V 2 bases and J 4 bases, with 12 bases left between them. CDR3 length: 15 residues. CDR1 and CDR2 (germline): SGHAT, FQNNGV. General study points: With beta out-of-frame sequences, excess sharing by twins was weaker.

Addition of a universal primer site occurred through template switching, and cDNA carried unique molecular identifiers. TCRdb re-derived calls from the 5' RACE reads in MiXCR, one entry per CDR3 protein. The table shows around 570,000 distinct CDR3 sequences, with 9.6% occurring only once. This sample also belongs to another study, concerning yellow fever vaccine responses in identical twins.

This TCR was recovered from a woman between 18 and 30 years old in good health. The V call is TRBV11-2, the J call TRBJ2-1, with a possible D match to TRBD1 (5 bases). The sequencing input was PBMCs. CDR3 in DNA: TGTGCCAGCAGCTTATTCGGCAGGGATTACAATGAGCAGTTCTTC. Protein product: CASSLFGRDYNEQFF.